This T cell receptor (beta chain) was captured in a study of T cell changes during pregnancy in multiple sclerosis. Assay used: immunoSEQ multiplex PCR; TCRdb lists only in-frame clones, some missing. In the table there are some 47,000 clones, 75% to 90% of which are singletons. V trimming: 2 bases; J trimming: 3 bases; junction bases outside the gene matches: 1. Germline assignment: CDR1 MRHNA and CDR2 SNTAGT. This CDR3 contains 16 residues. This clone has just a few counts. This material consisted of CD8+ T cells from peripheral blood mononuclear cells, taken in the second trimester of pregnancy. The TCR comes from a female donor with multiple sclerosis, enrolled in a pregnancy study. The genes are TRBV6-4 and TRBJ2-1; 13 nucleotides agree with TRBD2. The CDR3 sequence is CASSDGTSGDYNEQFF. The CDR3 coding sequence is TGTGCCAGCAGTGACGGGACTAGCGGGGACTACAATGAGCAGTTCTTC.